The next 19 T cell receptor beta chains were all read from a single sample in a study of CD8 T cells in Susac syndrome. With random hexamers, 0.5 to 1 ug RNA was reverse transcribed. TCRdb independently ran MiXCR on the immunoSEQ multiplex PCR reads; one entry per CDR3 protein. The sample has about 430,000 distinct CDR3 sequences, 85% seen once; the top ten hold approximately 0.12%. The sample comprised CD8+ T cells from PBMCs. The receptors here all came from a human donor with multiple sclerosis.

The chain uses TRBV5-1 and TRBJ2-3; D remains ambiguous. Trimming took off 3 bases at V and 0 bases at J, with 20 bases between the two ends. Germline CDR1 reads SGHRS; CDR2 reads YFSETQ. The CDR3 has 18 residues. CDR3: CASSSMDGTELSTDTQYF. CDR3 nucleotides: TGCGCCAGCAGCTCGATGGACGGTACCGAACTGAGCACAGATACGCAGTATTTT.

The chain uses TRBV2 and TRBJ1-2; the D is unclear. Trimming removed 1 base at V and 4 bases at J, with 10 bases between. This CDR3 has 14 amino acids. From germline, CDR1 is SNHLY and CDR2 FYNNEI. In DNA, the CDR3 is TGTGCCAGCAGTGAAGTCAGCCCGGTCTATGGCTACACCTTC. Amino acid sequence: CASSEVSPVYGYTF.

The chain is built from TRBV6-5 and TRBJ1-2; TRBD1 matches at 12 bases. Germline CDR1 is MNHEY and CDR2 is SVGAGI. V trimming: 4 bases; J trimming: 7 bases; junction bases outside the gene matches: 7. The CDR3 loop spans 15 amino acids. CDR3 sequence: CASSSHGTGGFGYTF. The DNA of the CDR3 is TGTGCCAGCAGTTCCCATGGGACAGGGGGCTTTGGCTACACCTTC.

The chain uses TRBV27 and TRBJ2-1; possible D gene TRBD1, 6 bases. V gave up 2 bases and J gave up 9 bases, with 8 bases separating them. The CDR3 has 12 residues. Looked up from germline, CDR1 is MNHEY and CDR2 is SMNVEV (reference sequence). CDR3 DNA sequence: TGTGCCAGCAGTTTAGTCAGGGGTGAGCAGTTCTTC. This encodes CASSLVRGEQFF.

This clonotype was recorded only once. The rearrangement links TRBV25-1 to TRBJ2-1; TRBD2 matches 8 bases. The CDR3 spans 16 residues. Trimming removed 3 bases from V and 0 bases from J; junction bases left unmatched: 4. Germline values: CDR1 MGHDK, CDR2 SYGVNS. CDR3 coding DNA: TGTGCCAGCAGTGACGGTAGCGGGACCTCCTACAATGAGCAGTTCTTC. Translation gives CASSDGSGTSYNEQFF.

The chain joins TRBV20-1 to TRBJ2-1; no clear D. V was shortened by 3 bases and J by 0 bases, with 12 bases between the two germline ends. The germline gives CDR1 DFQATT, CDR2 SNEGSKA (reference sequence). The CDR3 has 15 residues. The CDR3 coding sequence is TGCAGTGCTAGTGGTGTAGTTGACTCCTACAATGAGCAGTTCTTC. It is translated as CSASGVVDSYNEQFF.

The V call is TRBV28, the J call TRBJ2-1; 7 bases fit TRBD1. The J segment lost 3 bases and the V segment lost 5 bases, leaving 10 bases of the junction unmatched. This CDR3 spans 16 amino acids. Germline loops: CDR1 MDHEN, CDR2 SYDVKM. DNA of the CDR3: TGTGCCAGCAGTCCGACCCGGGACAGAGTCTACAATGAGCAGTTCTTC. Its protein product is CASSPTRDRVYNEQFF.

V usage is TRBV19 and J usage is TRBJ1-2; D is ambiguous. V dropped 5 bases and J dropped 3 bases, with 16 bases sitting between them. Per germline, CDR1 LNHDA and CDR2 SQIVND (reference sequence). The CDR3 consists of 15 residues. DNA of the CDR3: TGTGCCAGTAGTCTGGCAGGCCAACCGGACTATGGCTACACCTTC. The encoded protein is CASSLAGQPDYGYTF.

A single count supports this clonotype. V gene TRBV28 combines with J gene TRBJ2-6; D possibly uses TRBD1 or TRBD2 (6 bases each). V lost 5 bases to trimming and J lost 0 bases, with 11 bases between them. The CDR3 is made up of 16 amino acids. The germline V gene has CDR1 MDHEN and CDR2 SYDVKM. This CDR3 is CASSGGTISGANVLTF. The CDR3 nucleotides read TGTGCCAGCAGTGGGGGGACAATCTCTGGGGCCAACGTCCTGACTTTC.

The V and J genes are TRBV27 and TRBJ2-3; the match to TRBD1 covers 7 bases. This CDR3 is 15 amino acids long. Germline CDR1 MNHEY, CDR2 SMNVEV (reference sequence). The trim removed 10 bases at V and 6 bases at J, leaving 16 bases unmatched. The CDR3 nucleotides are TGTGCCACCCAGCCGTCGACAGGGAGCCTGGATACGCAGTATTTT. Protein: CATQPSTGSLDTQYF.

This chain connects TRBV4-1 to TRBJ1-1; 8 nucleotides agree with TRBD1. V shed 3 bases, J shed 9 bases, and the junction held 15 bases outside the gene matches. The CDR3 runs 16 residues. Looked up from germline, CDR1 is MGHRA and CDR2 is YSYEKL. The CDR3 loop is CASSQGYGTGYGQAFF. The DNA for the CDR3 is TGCGCCAGCAGCCAGGGGTATGGGACAGGCTACGGGCAAGCTTTCTTT.

The CDR3 DNA reads as TGTGCCAGCAAGGTCGGGGCTAGCACAGATACGCAGTATTTT. Amino acid sequence: CASKVGASTDTQYF. The chain joins TRBV27 to TRBJ2-3; D possibly uses TRBD1 or TRBD2 (5 bases each). CDR3 length: 14 amino acids. Germline V gene sequence: CDR1 MNHEY, CDR2 SMNVEV (reference sequence). Trimming left V 7 bases short and J 0 bases short, with 11 bases between.

V usage is TRBV11-2 and J usage is TRBJ1-1; 10 bases align to TRBD1. This CDR3 comprises 17 residues. Unmatched junction bases numbered 9, after V lost 5 bases and J lost 0 bases. Germline CDR1 SGHAT, CDR2 FQNNGV. The CDR3 region has the DNA TGTGCCAGCAGCCCCAGAGGGACAGGGGCTTTGAACACTGAAGCTTTCTTT. Its protein is CASSPRGTGALNTEAFF.

The V call is TRBV3-1, the J call TRBJ2-2; D is uncertain. Trimming removed 0 bases from V and 0 bases from J, with 8 bases in between. This CDR3 has 16 amino acids. Germline V gene sequence: CDR1 LGHDT, CDR2 YNNKEL (reference sequence). Written as DNA, the CDR3 is TGTGCCAGCAGCCAAGATGTGGGATCGAACACCGGGGAGCTGTTTTTT. Translating it yields CASSQDVGSNTGELFF.

This clonotype was recorded only once. The chain recombines TRBV2 with TRBJ2-3; 11 bases agree with TRBD1. This CDR3 spans 16 amino acids. Germline CDR1 reads SNHLY; CDR2 reads FYNNEI. The V segment lost 6 bases and the J segment 4 bases; nucleotides outside the gene matches: 9. CDR3 sequence (DNA): TGTGCCAGCAGCACGGACAGGGGGCTTTTCGCAGATACGCAGTATTTT. Protein sequence: CASSTDRGLFADTQYF.

This sequence joins TRBV4-1 and TRBJ1-1; D gene uncertain. V lost 5 bases, J lost 0 bases, and 10 bases lay in between. The CDR3 runs 14 residues. Germline assignment: CDR1 MGHRA and CDR2 YSYEKL. CDR3 sequence reads: CASSASNMNTEAFF. In DNA form, the CDR3 reads TGCGCCAGCAGCGCAAGTAATATGAACACTGAAGCTTTCTTT.

V and J are TRBV27 and TRBJ1-5, with 9 bases that match TRBD1. The CDR3 contains 14 residues. Germline CDR1 reads MNHEY; CDR2 reads SMNVEV (reference sequence). With 5 bases clipped from V and 4 bases from J, the junction kept 3 bases outside the gene matches. CDR3 sequence reads: CASSVTGGNQPQHF. CDR3 nucleotide sequence: TGTGCCAGCAGTGTGACAGGGGGAAATCAGCCCCAGCATTTT.

The chain combines TRBV30 with TRBJ1-1; D gene uncertain. This CDR3 has 13 residues. V was shortened by 4 bases and J by 4 bases, with 13 bases between the two germline ends. Per germline, CDR1 GTSNPN and CDR2 SVGIG (reference sequence). The CDR3: CAWIETEITEAFF. CDR3 nucleotide sequence: TGTGCCTGGATTGAAACGGAAATCACTGAAGCTTTCTTT.

This chain uses TRBV6-5 with TRBJ1-1; 9 bases fit TRBD1. After removal of 3 bases from V and 4 bases from J, the junction contained 15 bases not matched to a gene. Germline V gene sequence: CDR1 MNHEY, CDR2 SVGAGI. The CDR3 has 18 amino acids. CDR3 residues: CASSYTTGGVNSGTEAFF. The CDR3 region has the DNA TGTGCCAGCAGTTATACTACAGGGGGCGTTAATAGCGGCACTGAAGCTTTCTTT.